Listed here is a single T cell receptor (beta chain). TCRdb analysed the 5' RACE reads with MiXCR anew, one entry per CDR3 protein. The table lists 200,000 to 300,000 distinct CDR3 sequences, 6.9% of them singletons. These data originate in a study of T cells after yellow fever vaccination. The germline V gene has CDR1 SGHRS and CDR2 YFSETQ. CDR3 size: 16 residues. V was pared by 0 bases and J by 0 bases, with 10 bases between. V usage is TRBV5-1 and J usage is TRBJ2-1; D not certain. This clonotype originated in a man younger than 40 who received the YFV17D yellow fever vaccine. The sample consisted of CD4+ T cells sorted from PBMCs, taken 15 days after the yellow fever booster vaccination. The CDR3 loop is CASSLELSSSYNEQFF. The CDR3 bases are TGCGCCAGCAGCTTGGAACTGTCATCCTCCTACAATGAGCAGTTCTTC.